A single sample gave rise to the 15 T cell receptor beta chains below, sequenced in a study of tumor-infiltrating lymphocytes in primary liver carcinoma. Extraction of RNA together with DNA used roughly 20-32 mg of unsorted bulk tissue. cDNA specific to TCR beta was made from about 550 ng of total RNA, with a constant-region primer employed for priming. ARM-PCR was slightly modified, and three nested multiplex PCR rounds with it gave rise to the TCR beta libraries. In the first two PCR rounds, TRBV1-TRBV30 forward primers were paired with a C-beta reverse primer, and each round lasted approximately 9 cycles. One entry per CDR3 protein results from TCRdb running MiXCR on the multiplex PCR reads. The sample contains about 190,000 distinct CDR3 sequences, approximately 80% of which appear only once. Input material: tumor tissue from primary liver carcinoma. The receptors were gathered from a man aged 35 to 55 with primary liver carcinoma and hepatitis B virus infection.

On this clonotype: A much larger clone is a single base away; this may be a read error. CDR3 bases: TGTGCCAGCAGCTTAAAGGGGGCGAGACGGGGCACCGGGGAGCTGTTTTTT. Translated: CASSLKGARRGTGELFF. The chain has TRBV11-2 and TRBJ2-2; 7 bases fit TRBD1. With V trimmed by 2 bases and J by 4 bases, 10 bases remained unmatched. Germline V gene sequence: CDR1 SGHAT, CDR2 FQNNGV. This CDR3 region has 17 residues.

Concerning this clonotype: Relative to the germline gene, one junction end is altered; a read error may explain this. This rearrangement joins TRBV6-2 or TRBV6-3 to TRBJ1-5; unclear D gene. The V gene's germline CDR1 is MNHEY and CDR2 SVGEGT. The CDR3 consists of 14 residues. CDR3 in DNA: TGTACCAGCAGTTACCGACCTAGCATTCAGCCCCAGCATTTT. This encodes CTSSYRPSIQPQHF.

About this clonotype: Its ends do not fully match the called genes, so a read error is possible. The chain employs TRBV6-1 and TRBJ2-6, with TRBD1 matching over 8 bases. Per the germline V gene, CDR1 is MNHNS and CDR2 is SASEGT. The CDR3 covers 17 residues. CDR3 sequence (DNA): TGTGCCAACACCGAGACAGGGGCCCTCTCTGGGGTCAATGTCCTGAGTTTC. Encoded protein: CANTETGALSGVNVLSF.

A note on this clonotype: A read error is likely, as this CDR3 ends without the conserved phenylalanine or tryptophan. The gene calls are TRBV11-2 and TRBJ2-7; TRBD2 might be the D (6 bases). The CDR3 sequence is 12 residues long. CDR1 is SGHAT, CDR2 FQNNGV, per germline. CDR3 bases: TGTGCTTGCAGTCCCGGGGGCTACGAGCAGTACCTC. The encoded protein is CACSPGGYEQYL.

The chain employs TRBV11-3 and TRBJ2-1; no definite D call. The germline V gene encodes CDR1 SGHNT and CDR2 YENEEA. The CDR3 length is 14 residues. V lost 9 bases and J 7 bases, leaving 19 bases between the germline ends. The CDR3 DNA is TGTGCCAGGAGTTTAGGCGGCTCGAATAATGAGCAGTTCTTC. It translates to CARSLGGSNNEQFF. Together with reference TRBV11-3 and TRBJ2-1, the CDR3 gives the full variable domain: EAGVVQSPRYKIIEKKQPVAFWCNPISGHNTLYWYLQNLGQGPELLIRYENEEAVDDSQLPKDRFSAERLKGVDSTLKIQPAELGDSAVYLCARSLGGSNNEQFFGPGTRLTVL.

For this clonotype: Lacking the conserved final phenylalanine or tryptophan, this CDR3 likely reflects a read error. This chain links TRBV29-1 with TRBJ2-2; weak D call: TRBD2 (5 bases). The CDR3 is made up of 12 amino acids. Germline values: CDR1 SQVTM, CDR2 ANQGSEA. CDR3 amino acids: CSVSTNTGELFY. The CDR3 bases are TGTAGCGTTTCAACGAACACCGGGGAGCTGTTTTAT.

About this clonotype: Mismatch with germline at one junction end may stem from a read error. This chain's CDR3 is CANSLSAGFSYEQHF. CDR3 DNA sequence: TGTGCCAACAGCTTATCGGCAGGGTTTTCCTATGAGCAGCACTTC. This chain connects TRBV11-2 to TRBJ2-7; a weak D match, TRBD1 (5 bases). This CDR3 has 15 amino acids. Germline lookup yields CDR1 SGHAT and CDR2 FQNNGV.

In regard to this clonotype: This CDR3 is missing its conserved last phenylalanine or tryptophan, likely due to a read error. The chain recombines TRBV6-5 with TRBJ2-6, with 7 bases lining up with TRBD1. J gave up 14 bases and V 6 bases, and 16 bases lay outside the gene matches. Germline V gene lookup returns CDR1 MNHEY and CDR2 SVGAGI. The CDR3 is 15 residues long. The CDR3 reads CASRYRGSGANILTL. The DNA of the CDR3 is TGTGCCAGCAGATACAGGGGCTCTGGGGCTAACATCCTGACTCTC.

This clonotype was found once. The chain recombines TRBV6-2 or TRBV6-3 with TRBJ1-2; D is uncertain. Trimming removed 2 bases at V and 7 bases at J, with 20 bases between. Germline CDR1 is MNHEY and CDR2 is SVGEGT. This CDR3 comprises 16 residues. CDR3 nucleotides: TGTGCCAGCAGTTACCCCCGAGTGGGCTCCGGATGTGGCTACACCTTC. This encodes CASSYPRVGSGCGYTF.

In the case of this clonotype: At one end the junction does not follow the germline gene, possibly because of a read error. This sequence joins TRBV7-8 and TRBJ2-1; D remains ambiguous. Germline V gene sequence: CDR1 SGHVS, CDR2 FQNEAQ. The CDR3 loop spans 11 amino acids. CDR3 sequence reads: CASSVSFERFF. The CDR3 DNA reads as TGTGCCAGCAGTGTTAGTTTTGAGCGGTTCTTC. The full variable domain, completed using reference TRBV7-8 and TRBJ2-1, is GAGVSQSPRYKVAKRGQDVALRCDPISGHVSLFWYQQALGQGPEFLTYFQNEAQLDKSGLPSDRFFAERPEGSVSTLKIQRTQQEDSAVYLCASSVSFERFFGPGTRLTVL.

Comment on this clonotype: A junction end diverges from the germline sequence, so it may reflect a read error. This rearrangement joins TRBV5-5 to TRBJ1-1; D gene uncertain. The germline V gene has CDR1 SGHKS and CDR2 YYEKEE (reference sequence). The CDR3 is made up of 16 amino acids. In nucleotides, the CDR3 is TGTACCAGCAGCTCAACTGGGTGTAACATGAACACTGAAGCTTTCTTT. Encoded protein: CTSSSTGCNMNTEAFF.

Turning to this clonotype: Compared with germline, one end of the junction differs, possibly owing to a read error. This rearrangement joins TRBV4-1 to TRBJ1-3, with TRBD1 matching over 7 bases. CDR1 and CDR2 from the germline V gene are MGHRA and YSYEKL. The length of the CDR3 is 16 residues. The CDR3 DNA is TGCGCCAACAATCAAGGGGGACAGCCCTCTGGAAACACCGTATATTTT. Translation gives CANNQGGQPSGNTVYF.

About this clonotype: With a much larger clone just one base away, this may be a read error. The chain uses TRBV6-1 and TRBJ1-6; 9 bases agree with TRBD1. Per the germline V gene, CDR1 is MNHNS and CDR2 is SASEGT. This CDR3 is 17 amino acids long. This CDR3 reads CTSSGPPGTGRNSPLHF. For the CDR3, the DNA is TGTACCAGCAGTGGACCACCGGGGACAGGGCGGAATTCACCCCTCCACTTT.

The CDR3 sequence is CASSLMPQGWTGELFF. CDR3 bases: TGTGCCAGCAGCTTAATGCCTCAGGGTTGGACAGGGGAGCTGTTTTTT. The J gene is TRBJ2-2, the V gene TRBV7-9; a weak D match, TRBD1 (5 bases). Germline V lookup: CDR1 SEHNR, CDR2 FQNEAQ (reference sequence). This CDR3 is 16 amino acids long. V was clipped by 2 bases and J by 8 bases, with 18 bases between them.

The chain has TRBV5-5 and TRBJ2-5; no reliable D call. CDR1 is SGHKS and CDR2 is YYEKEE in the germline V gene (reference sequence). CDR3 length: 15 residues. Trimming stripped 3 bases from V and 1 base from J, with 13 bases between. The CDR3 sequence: CASSSVLGCQETQYF. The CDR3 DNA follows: TGTGCCAGCAGCTCAGTACTGGGATGCCAAGAGACCCAGTACTTC.